The 18 T cell receptor beta chains given below trace back to one sample, sequenced in a study of blood T cell repertoires in COVID-19. The method was immunoSEQ multiplex PCR; TCRdb's version includes in-frame clones alone and lacks a portion of them. The sample includes 110,000 to 150,000 clones, around nine tenths of them seen just once. Sequencing was performed on peripheral blood. These receptors were collected from a human donor in a cohort sampled during active COVID-19.

V usage is TRBV6-5 and J usage is TRBJ1-2; 8 nucleotides line up with TRBD1. The CDR3 runs 12 residues. Germline assignment: CDR1 MNHEY and CDR2 SVGAGI. Trimming took 7 bases from V and 8 from J; bases not matched to a gene: 6. Here the CDR3 reads CASTGTGRGYTF. CDR3 in DNA: TGTGCCAGCACCGGGACAGGACGGGGCTACACCTTC.

The chain links TRBV10-2 to TRBJ1-1; TRBD1 matches at 8 bases. The CDR3 contains 13 residues. Looked up from germline, CDR1 is WSHSY and CDR2 is SAAADI. Unmatched junction bases numbered 6, after V lost 9 bases and J lost 3 bases. The CDR3 sequence is CASRQGSDTEAFF. The CDR3 DNA sequence: TGCGCCAGTCGACAGGGGAGTGACACTGAAGCTTTCTTT.

The gene calls are TRBV27 and TRBJ2-3; 7 bases are a match to TRBD2. CDR1 and CDR2 (germline): MNHEY, SMNVEV (reference sequence). This CDR3 is built from 14 residues. V shed 9 bases and J 6 bases; nucleotides not matched to a gene: 12. CDR3 in DNA: TGTGCCAGTAGCGACCGGGGGGTCGTGGATACGCAGTATTTT. Translated: CASSDRGVVDTQYF.

This chain uses TRBV5-1 with TRBJ2-1, with TRBD2 matching 13 bases. Germline-derived CDR1 and CDR2 are SGHRS and YFSETQ. J was trimmed by 4 bases and V by 0 bases; bases with no gene match: 1. This CDR3 comprises 16 residues. The CDR3 loop is CASSLGLAGGYNEQFF. CDR3 nucleotides: TGCGCCAGCAGCTTGGGACTAGCGGGGGGTTACAATGAGCAGTTCTTC.

Note on this clone: One junction end disagrees with the germline gene, perhaps due to a read error. The chain uses TRBV28 and TRBJ2-7; 11 nucleotides align to TRBD2. This CDR3 is built from 12 residues. Looked up from germline, CDR1 is MDHEN and CDR2 is SYDVKM. Here the CDR3 reads CASSRSGRAGHF. The CDR3 region has the DNA TGTGCCAGCAGTCGTAGCGGGAGGGCTGGGCACTTC.

The chain uses TRBV5-6 and TRBJ1-6, with 7 bases aligning to TRBD1. The ends lost 4 bases at V and 18 bases at J; junction bases unmatched: 16. Germline V gene lookup returns CDR1 SGHDT and CDR2 YYEEEE. The CDR3 runs to 14 residues. CDR3 in DNA: TGTGCCAGCAGCCAGGGCCCCTGGGACAGCTCGGCCCACTTT. This encodes CASSQGPWDSSAHF.

The chain uses TRBV28 and TRBJ1-5, with 7 bases aligning to TRBD1. CDR3 length equals 13 residues. After removal of 5 bases from V and 12 bases from J, the junction contained 10 bases not matched to a gene. Germline values: CDR1 MDHEN, CDR2 SYDVKM. CDR3 bases: TGTGCCAGCAGTCCGAGATACAGGGGTGGCCAGCATTTT. It encodes CASSPRYRGGQHF. Full variable domain (outside the CDR3, taken from reference TRBV28 and TRBJ1-5): DVKVTQSSRYLVKRTGEKVFLECVQDMDHENMFWYRQDPGLGLRLIYFSYDVKMKEKGDIPEGYSVSREKKERFSLILESASTNQTSMYLCASSPRYRGGQHFGDGTRLSIL.

The chain links TRBV2 to TRBJ2-7; TRBD2 aligns across 10 bases. With V trimmed by 6 bases and J by 0 bases, 14 bases remained unmatched. This CDR3 region has 18 residues. Per germline, CDR1 SNHLY and CDR2 FYNNEI. CDR3 nucleotides: TGTGCCAGCAGGCCAGGGGGCGCGGCTAGCGGGAGCTCCTACGAGCAGTACTTC. It yields the protein CASRPGGAASGSSYEQYF.

V usage is TRBV28 and J usage is TRBJ2-3; D is perhaps TRBD2 (7 bases). The germline V gene encodes CDR1 MDHEN and CDR2 SYDVKM. The CDR3 has 14 amino acids. Trimming shortened V by 8 bases and J by 1 base, and 13 bases separated the two germline ends. In nucleotides, the CDR3 is TGTGCCAGCCGCGAGGGGGGGGGCACAGATACGCAGTATTTT. Amino acids: CASREGGGTDTQYF.

The chain links TRBV2 to TRBJ2-2; D is uncertain. Trimming left V 7 bases short and J 2 bases short, with 8 bases between. CDR3 length: 13 residues. Looked up from germline, CDR1 is SNHLY and CDR2 is FYNNEI. The CDR3 coding sequence is TGTGCCAGCACAGGCACAAACACCGGGGAGCTGTTTTTT. It specifies CASTGTNTGELFF.

The chain has TRBV11-3 and TRBJ2-1; no clear D gene. V lost 3 bases and J lost 4, with 7 bases in between. This CDR3 is built from 13 residues. CDR1 SGHNT and CDR2 YENEEA come from the germline V gene. This CDR3 reads CASSFSRYNEQFF. The CDR3 DNA follows: TGTGCCAGCAGCTTTTCGAGATACAATGAGCAGTTCTTC.

The V and J genes are TRBV27 and TRBJ2-1; D remains unclear. CDR3 length equals 14 residues. The ends were cut back, 6 bases at V and 1 base at J, with 10 bases in the middle. Germline V gene data show CDR1 as MNHEY and CDR2 as SMNVEV (reference sequence). The CDR3 DNA sequence: TGTGCCAGCAGCCCCACAGAATCCTACAATGAGCAGTTCTTC. Its protein product is CASSPTESYNEQFF.

This chain connects TRBV27 to TRBJ2-7, with 9 bases identical to TRBD2. CDR1 is MNHEY and CDR2 is SMNVEV in the germline V gene (reference sequence). Trimming at V came to 3 bases and at J to 5 bases, leaving 2 bases not matched to a gene. The length of the CDR3 is 13 residues. CDR3 region: CASSLRGGHEQYF. CDR3 DNA: TGTGCCAGCAGTTTGCGGGGGGGCCACGAGCAGTACTTC.

The chain joins TRBV5-1 to TRBJ2-7, with a weak D call TRBD1 (6 bases). The CDR3 totals 13 residues. CDR1 SGHRS and CDR2 YFSETQ come from the germline V gene. Trimming took off 1 base at V and 6 bases at J, with 11 bases between the two ends. The CDR3 loop is CASSLSRGGEQYF. CDR3 DNA: TGCGCCAGCAGCTTGTCCAGGGGCGGCGAGCAGTACTTC.

V is TRBV7-2 and J is TRBJ1-1; D is unresolved. V gave up 4 bases and J gave up 0 bases, with 9 bases separating them. The CDR3 sequence is 14 residues long. Germline V gene data show CDR1 as SGHTA and CDR2 as FQGNSA. CDR3 sequence (DNA): TGTGCCAGCAGCTCTACGTTGCTGAACACTGAAGCTTTCTTT. Translation: CASSSTLLNTEAFF.

Only a few counts were recorded for this clone. This chain connects TRBV6-4 to TRBJ2-1; TRBD2 agrees at 15 bases. The CDR3 has 15 residues. The germline V gene has CDR1 MRHNA and CDR2 SNTAGT. V shed 3 bases, J shed 7 bases, and the junction held 1 base outside the gene matches. The CDR3 here is CASSEGLAGGNEQFF. CDR3 nucleotides: TGTGCCAGCAGTGAGGGACTAGCGGGAGGAAATGAGCAGTTCTTC.

The chain recombines TRBV5-1 with TRBJ1-5; D ambiguous. The ends were cut back, 4 bases at V and 7 bases at J, with 12 bases in the middle. Germline CDR1 and CDR2: SGHRS and YFSETQ. CDR3 size: 13 residues. The CDR3 region is CASSPGEGQPQHF. The DNA for the CDR3 is TGCGCCAGCAGCCCCGGGGAAGGGCAGCCCCAGCATTTT.

This chain joins TRBV7-6 and TRBJ1-3, with D possibly TRBD1 on 5 matching bases. The V gene lost 5 bases and the J gene lost 0 bases, with 11 bases spanning the gap. The V gene's germline CDR1 is SGHVS and CDR2 FNYEAQ. This CDR3 comprises 15 residues. The CDR3 here is CASSLHDSSGNTIYF. DNA of the CDR3: TGTGCCAGCAGCCTCCACGACAGCTCTGGAAACACCATATATTTT.